The sequence of this T cell receptor (beta chain) was determined in a study of blood T cell repertoires in COVID-19. The wider study: T cells, B-cell-depleted T cells, or PBMCs supplied cDNA or gDNA.

Trimming cost V 6 bases and J 7 bases; bases outside gene matches: 8. CDR1 and CDR2 (germline): MNHEY, SMNVEV (reference sequence). The CDR3 sequence is 14 residues long. The repertoire was sequenced with immunoSEQ multiplex PCR; TCRdb's copy has only in-frame clones and lacks some. The sample carries 250,000 to 300,000 clones, approximately 90% recorded once. This study enrolled people aged about 18 to 100 from around 25 US geographic areas. Assignments of participants to cohorts depended upon their own reported clinical history. Recovered Cohort 3 donors showed two negative PCRs, clearance, or symptom resolution.

Source material: PBMCs or T cells enriched from blood (not recorded which). The chain combines TRBV27 with TRBJ2-7, with 11 bases lining up with TRBD2. The clonotype was recovered from a man aged 40-55 years who had recovered from COVID-19. The CDR3 spells CASRELAGGGEQYF. CDR3 DNA sequence: TGTGCCAGCAGGGAGTTAGCGGGAGGGGGGGAGCAGTACTTC.